One and the same sample provided the 28 T cell receptor beta chains below, sequenced in a study of cytomegalovirus exposure and HLA in healthy donors. The PCR made use of 60 Vbeta and 13 Jbeta primers. Clones were sequenced by immunoSEQ multiplex PCR, and TCRdb holds only the in-frame ones, with some missing. This table holds 100,000 to 150,000 clones, just under 80% found once. The sample consisted of PBMCs. All receptors derive from a woman aged 40-49 years in good health and CMV-seronegative.

The chain has TRBV5-6 and TRBJ1-2, with D hard to call. Per the germline V gene, CDR1 is SGHDT and CDR2 is YYEEEE. This CDR3 comprises 13 residues. V shed 2 bases and J shed 6 bases, with 11 bases lying between them. The CDR3 DNA follows: TGTGCCAGCAGCTTTGAGGCAGTAGATGGCTACACCTTC. Translated: CASSFEAVDGYTF.

V and J are TRBV7-6 and TRBJ2-1; TRBD1 aligns across 8 bases. V lost 1 base to trimming and J lost 9 bases; unmatched junction nucleotides: 11. From germline, CDR1 is SGHVS and CDR2 FNYEAQ. The CDR3 covers 16 residues. CDR3 bases: TGTGCCAGCAGCTTAGGGTCGACAGGGGCGCACGGTGAGCAGTTCTTC. Protein sequence: CASSLGSTGAHGEQFF.

The rearrangement links TRBV2 to TRBJ2-3; D is perhaps TRBD2 (5 bases). The CDR3 consists of 12 residues. From germline, CDR1 is SNHLY and CDR2 FYNNEI. Trimming took off 3 bases at V and 4 bases at J, with 5 bases between the two ends. Here the CDR3 reads CASSERADTQYF. The CDR3 DNA is TGTGCCAGCAGTGAGAGGGCAGATACGCAGTATTTT.

V and J are TRBV7-3 and TRBJ2-2, with TRBD1 matching over 10 bases. This CDR3 region has 17 residues. CDR1 and CDR2 (germline): SGHTA, FQGTGA. The junction had 10 bases not matched to a gene; V was cut back by 5 bases and J by 4 bases. CDR3 nucleotides: TGTGCCAGCAGCCCATCCGGGACAGGGGCCGCCACCGGGGAGCTGTTTTTT. Translated, it gives CASSPSGTGAATGELFF.

This chain links TRBV7-9 with TRBJ2-7; tentative D call: TRBD1 (5 bases). From germline, CDR1 is SEHNR and CDR2 FQNEAQ (reference sequence). V lost 6 bases, J lost 2 bases, and 17 bases lay in between. This CDR3 has 15 residues. CDR3 coding DNA: TGTGCCAGCAGGTCGAGCAGGGATTGGACCTACGAGCAGTACTTC. It encodes CASRSSRDWTYEQYF.

The gene calls are TRBV28 and TRBJ2-5; D gene ambiguous. The closer fit of TRBJ2-7 to the DNA end suggests the J call may be wrong. This CDR3 spans 12 amino acids. The germline V gene encodes CDR1 MDHEN and CDR2 SYDVKM. CDR3 region: CASTGRPYEQYF. The DNA for the CDR3 is TGTGCCAGCACCGGTCGTCCTTACGAGCAGTACTTC.

CDR3 residues: CASSLQGALNTEAFF. CDR3 nucleotides: TGTGCCAGCAGCCTACAGGGAGCCCTGAACACTGAAGCTTTCTTT. The chain carries TRBV5-4 and TRBJ1-1, with TRBD1 as a possible D gene (6 bases). This CDR3 has 15 amino acids. The germline V gene encodes CDR1 SGHNT and CDR2 YYREEE (reference sequence). Trimming removed 4 bases from V and 0 bases from J, with 13 bases in between.

In this sample, this clone turned up a few times. V is TRBV18 and J is TRBJ2-3; D gene unclear. The CDR3 is 16 amino acids. V shed 1 base and J shed 4 bases, with 15 bases lying between them. The germline V gene has CDR1 KGHSH and CDR2 LQKENI. Here the CDR3 reads CASSPLSRLGADTQYF. CDR3 sequence (DNA): TGTGCCAGCTCACCACTTTCGCGGTTAGGCGCAGATACGCAGTATTTT.

The chain uses TRBV6-1 and TRBJ1-2; TRBD1 matches at 7 bases. The J segment lost 12 bases and the V segment lost 5 bases, leaving 12 bases of the junction unmatched. The CDR3 loop spans 13 amino acids. The germline CDR1 and CDR2 sequences are MNHNS and SASEGT. The CDR3 DNA is TGTGCCAGCAGTCGAGGGACAGTTGATGGGGACACCTTC. This gives the protein CASSRGTVDGDTF.

This clone occurred a few times. The chain is built from TRBV28 and TRBJ2-5; weak D call: TRBD2 (6 bases). The germline gives CDR1 MDHEN, CDR2 SYDVKM. This CDR3 is built from 16 residues. V lost 6 bases and J 3 bases, leaving 20 bases between the germline ends. The CDR3 region has the DNA TGTGCCAGCAGCCCCTGGAGGGCCGACCTTGAAGAGACCCAGTACTTC. Translation gives CASSPWRADLEETQYF.

Remarks on this clone: Mismatch with germline at one junction end may stem from a read error. The chain carries TRBV7-3 and TRBJ2-1, with D perhaps TRBD2 (6 bases). Germline loops: CDR1 SGHTA, CDR2 FQGTGA. The CDR3 spans 16 residues. CDR3 loop: CASGLGTKAGYNEQFF. CDR3 nucleotide sequence: TGTGCCAGCGGCTTAGGAACCAAAGCGGGCTACAATGAGCAGTTCTTC.

The CDR3 loop reads CAWSVVPNYGYTF. The CDR3 DNA reads as TGTGCCTGGAGTGTCGTTCCTAACTATGGCTACACCTTC. This chain joins TRBV30 and TRBJ1-2; D unresolved. Germline V lookup: CDR1 GTSNPN, CDR2 SVGIG (reference sequence). Trimming cost V 0 bases and J 0 bases, with 5 bases left between them. This CDR3 has 13 amino acids.

V is TRBV5-1 and J is TRBJ2-5; 7 nucleotides match TRBD2. The CDR3 runs to 19 residues. Germline V gives CDR1 SGHRS, CDR2 YFSETQ. The V and J ends lost 0 bases and 2 bases, in that order; junction bases with no gene match: 16. The CDR3 here is CASSLAGSGIIIDQETQYF. The CDR3 DNA is TGCGCCAGCAGCTTGGCAGGGAGCGGGATTATTATAGATCAAGAGACCCAGTACTTC.

This clone showed up just once. Compared with germline, one end of the junction differs, possibly owing to a read error. This chain links TRBV2 with TRBJ2-6; TRBD1 agrees at 7 bases. Germline V gene data show CDR1 as SNHLY and CDR2 as FYNNEI. The CDR3 length is 16 residues. The CDR3 DNA follows: TGTGCCACCACAGGGGTCCTTATCTCTGGGGCCAACGGCCTGACTTTC. This translates into CATTGVLISGANGLTF.

A word on this clone: A junction end diverges from the germline sequence, so it may reflect a read error. The CDR3 spells CASSLGGNRQGLAKNSQYF. The CDR3 DNA sequence: TGCGCCAGCAGCTTGGGAGGGAATCGCCAAGGTTTAGCCAAAAACAGTCAGTACTTC. The genes are TRBV5-1 and TRBJ2-4, with a possible D match to TRBD2 (5 bases). Germline CDR1 reads SGHRS; CDR2 reads YFSETQ. CDR3 length equals 19 residues.

The V call is TRBV5-6, the J call TRBJ2-3; 7 nucleotides line up with TRBD1. CDR3 length: 15 residues. Germline V gene lookup returns CDR1 SGHDT and CDR2 YYEEEE. V trimming: 1 base; J trimming: 3 bases; junction bases outside the gene matches: 5. CDR3 nucleotides: TGTGCCAGCAGCTTGAGTTGGGACAGTACAGATACGCAGTATTTT. Residues: CASSLSWDSTDTQYF.

V usage is TRBV2 and J usage is TRBJ2-5, with no clear D. Germline V gene lookup returns CDR1 SNHLY and CDR2 FYNNEI. The V end lost 4 bases, the J end lost 0 bases, and 9 bases lay between the germline ends. CDR3 length: 14 amino acids. The CDR3 loop is CASSAERYQETQYF. CDR3 in DNA: TGTGCCAGCAGTGCTGAGCGATACCAAGAGACCCAGTACTTC.

J is TRBJ1-2 and V is TRBV30; D gene ambiguous. The CDR3 covers 13 residues. The V end lost 2 bases, the J end lost 7 bases, and 14 bases lay between the germline ends. CDR1 GTSNPN and CDR2 SVGIG come from the germline V gene (reference sequence). The CDR3 sequence is CAWSFLTEGGYTF. The CDR3 nucleotides are TGTGCCTGGAGTTTCCTAACAGAGGGTGGCTACACCTTC.

This clone was detected a few times. The chain employs TRBV13 and TRBJ2-5, with TRBD2 matching over 11 bases. Germline V gene data show CDR1 as PRHDT and CDR2 as FYEKMQ (reference sequence). This CDR3 spans 15 amino acids. The V gene end was trimmed by 8 bases and the J gene end by 4 bases; junction bases not matched to a gene: 9. CDR3 residues: CASHSRLAGLETQYF. The DNA of the CDR3 is TGTGCCAGCCATTCCAGACTAGCGGGACTAGAGACCCAGTACTTC.

This clone was observed once. Other DNA variants within this sample encode the same CDR3. The V call is TRBV4-1, the J call TRBJ1-2; D call uncertain. The germline CDR1 and CDR2 sequences are MGHRA and YSYEKL. The CDR3 totals 14 residues. Trimming removed 0 bases at V and 3 bases at J, with 8 bases between. The CDR3 sequence is CASSQDRRDYGYTF. CDR3 sequence (DNA): TGCGCCAGCAGCCAAGATCGGAGGGACTATGGCTACACCTTC.

This clone was observed once. This sequence joins TRBV7-6 and TRBJ2-1; 7 bases are shared with TRBD1. The ends lost 5 bases at V and 5 bases at J; junction bases unmatched: 9. The CDR3 sequence is 15 residues long. Germline V gene data show CDR1 as SGHVS and CDR2 as FNYEAQ. In nucleotides, the CDR3 is TGTGCCAGCAGCCGTGCCGGGACAGCTAACAATGAGCAGTTCTTC. Protein sequence: CASSRAGTANNEQFF.

The chain recombines TRBV18 with TRBJ1-3; perhaps TRBD1 as D (5 bases). Germline-derived CDR1 and CDR2 are KGHSH and LQKENI. The CDR3 extends over 16 amino acids. V was pared by 0 bases and J by 0 bases, with 9 bases between. CDR3 coding DNA: TGTGCCAGCTCACCACCCACAGGTCGCTCTGGAAACACCATATATTTT. It translates to CASSPPTGRSGNTIYF.

V and J are TRBV28 and TRBJ2-1; D uncertain. The V end lost 3 bases, the J end lost 9 bases, and 15 bases lay between the germline ends. Looked up from germline, CDR1 is MDHEN and CDR2 is SYDVKM. There are 14 residues in the CDR3. DNA for the CDR3: TGTGCCAGCAGTTTTTTAGGAGTTAAGACTGAGCAGTTCTTC. Amino acid sequence: CASSFLGVKTEQFF.

This clone was counted once. The chain joins TRBV29-1 to TRBJ1-4, with TRBD1 matching over 9 bases. The CDR3 spans 14 residues. Germline V gives CDR1 SQVTM, CDR2 ANQGSEA. V was clipped by 3 bases and J by 10 bases; unmatched bases: 9. Here the CDR3 reads CSVEEDRGGGKLFF. In nucleotides, the CDR3 is TGCAGCGTTGAGGAGGACAGGGGAGGCGGAAAACTGTTTTTT.

A word on this clone: Within the sample, other DNA sequences also encode this same CDR3. The V gene is TRBV29-1, the J gene TRBJ2-5; possible D gene TRBD2, 5 bases. The CDR3 has 12 amino acids. V lost 3 bases and J 4 bases, leaving 9 bases between the germline ends. Looked up from germline, CDR1 is SQVTM and CDR2 is ANQGSEA. As DNA, the CDR3 is TGCAGCGTTGATAGAGGGCGAGAGACCCAGTACTTC. Translation gives CSVDRGRETQYF.

The chain links TRBV4-2 to TRBJ2-2, with TRBD1 matching 9 bases. Per germline, CDR1 LGHNA and CDR2 YNFKEQ. The CDR3 is 20 amino acids. The trim removed 3 bases at V and 7 bases at J, leaving 21 bases unmatched. This CDR3 is CASSHSILLTGTGTNGELFF. The DNA for the CDR3 is TGTGCCAGCAGCCATTCTATTTTACTCACCGGGACAGGGACTAACGGGGAGCTGTTTTTT.

The gene calls are TRBV28 and TRBJ2-3; TRBD2 matches at 8 bases. Trimming took 6 bases from V and 1 from J; bases not matched to a gene: 18. Germline V gene data show CDR1 as MDHEN and CDR2 as SYDVKM. There are 19 residues in the CDR3. The CDR3 region has the DNA TGTGCCAGCAGACTCGGACTAGCCGGAGTTCAAATACGCACAGATACGCAGTATTTT. Protein: CASRLGLAGVQIRTDTQYF. Full variable domain (outside the CDR3, taken from reference TRBV28 and TRBJ2-3): DVKVTQSSRYLVKRTGEKVFLECVQDMDHENMFWYRQDPGLGLRLIYFSYDVKMKEKGDIPEGYSVSREKKERFSLILESASTNQTSMYLCASRLGLAGVQIRTDTQYFGPGTRLTVL.

V and J are TRBV28 and TRBJ2-1; perhaps TRBD1 as D (6 bases). The V gene's germline CDR1 is MDHEN and CDR2 SYDVKM. The ends were cut back, 0 bases at V and 2 bases at J, with 11 bases in the middle. This CDR3 has 16 residues. DNA for the CDR3: TGTGCCAGCAGTTTATGGTCCAGGGGACCCTACAATGAGCAGTTCTTC. Its protein is CASSLWSRGPYNEQFF.